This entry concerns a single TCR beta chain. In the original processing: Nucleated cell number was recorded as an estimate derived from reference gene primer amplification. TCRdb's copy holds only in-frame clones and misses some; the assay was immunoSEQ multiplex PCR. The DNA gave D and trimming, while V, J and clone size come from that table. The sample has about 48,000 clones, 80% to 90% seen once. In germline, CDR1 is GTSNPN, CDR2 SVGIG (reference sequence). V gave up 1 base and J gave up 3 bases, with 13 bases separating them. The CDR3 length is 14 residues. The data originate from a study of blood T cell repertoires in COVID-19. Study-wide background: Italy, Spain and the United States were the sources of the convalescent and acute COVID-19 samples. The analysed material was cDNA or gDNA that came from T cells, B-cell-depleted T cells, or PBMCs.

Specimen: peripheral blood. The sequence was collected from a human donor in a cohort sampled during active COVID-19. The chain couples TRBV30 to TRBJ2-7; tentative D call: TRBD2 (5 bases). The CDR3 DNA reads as TGTGCCTGGAGTGAGGGTCGGGGTCTCTACGAGCAGTACTTC. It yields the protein CAWSEGRGLYEQYF. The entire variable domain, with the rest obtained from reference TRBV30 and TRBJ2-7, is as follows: SQTIHQWPATLVQPVGSPLSLECTVEGTSNPNLYWYRQAAGRGLQLLFYSVGIGQISSEVPQNLSASRPQDRQFILSSKKLLLSDSGFYLCAWSEGRGLYEQYFGPGTRLTVT.